This is a list of T cell receptor beta chains from one sample in a study of cytotoxic CD8 clonotypes in ibrutinib-treated CLL. Profiling relied on immunoSEQ multiplex PCR, and the TCRdb table lists in-frame clones only, not all of them. The sample has 40,000 to 60,000 clones, around half seen once. This specimen was PBMCs, taken after 12 months of ibrutinib treatment. Receptor source: a human donor with chronic lymphocytic leukemia. Each CDR3 is given with its conserved first and last residue. A D gene is named only where the DNA matches it firmly. A row's size may be missing; if present it is once, few, many or a size class.

j_call: TRBJ2-2
clone_size: NA
cdr3_length: 12
v_call: TRBV2
d_call: NA
cdr3_aa: CASSADTGELFF
cdr3_nt: TGTGCCAGCAGCGCAGACACCGGGGAGCTGTTTTTT

j_call: TRBJ1-1
clone_size: NA
cdr3_length: 14
v_call: TRBV5-6
d_call: NA
cdr3_aa: CASSFYDRNTEAFF
cdr3_nt: TGTGCCAGCAGCTTTTACGACAGGAACACTGAAGCTTTCTTT

j_call: TRBJ1-2
clone_size: NA
cdr3_length: 13
v_call: TRBV6-1
d_call: TRBD1
cdr3_aa: CASSEPGQGGYTF
cdr3_nt: TGTGCCAGCAGTGAACCCGGACAGGGCGGCTACACCTTC

j_call: TRBJ1-4
clone_size: NA
cdr3_length: 18
v_call: TRBV5-6
d_call: TRBD1
cdr3_aa: CASSQVRDRGLSNEKLFF
cdr3_nt: TGTGCCAGCAGTCAGGTCCGGGACAGGGGGCTGTCTAATGAAAAACTGTTTTTT

j_call: TRBJ2-7
clone_size: NA
cdr3_length: 14
v_call: TRBV5-4
d_call: NA
cdr3_aa: CASSFFGTSYEQYF
cdr3_nt: TGTGCCAGCAGCTTCTTTGGGACTTCCTACGAGCAGTACTTC

j_call: TRBJ1-5
clone_size: NA
cdr3_length: 14
v_call: TRBV2
d_call: NA
cdr3_aa: CASSQSPGVQPQHF
cdr3_nt: TGTGCCAGCAGCCAGTCCCCAGGGGTACAGCCCCAGCATTTT

j_call: TRBJ1-2
clone_size: NA
cdr3_length: 14
v_call: TRBV29-1
d_call: NA
cdr3_aa: CSVEGRGIGYGYTF
cdr3_nt: TGCAGCGTTGAAGGCAGGGGCATAGGCTATGGCTACACCTTC

j_call: TRBJ2-5
clone_size: NA
cdr3_length: 16
v_call: TRBV2
d_call: NA
cdr3_aa: CASSEQRADSWETQYF
cdr3_nt: TGTGCCAGCAGTGAACAACGGGCGGATTCCTGGGAGACCCAGTACTTC

j_call: TRBJ2-1
clone_size: NA
cdr3_length: 13
v_call: TRBV5-1
d_call: NA
cdr3_aa: CASSLEGANEQFF
cdr3_nt: TGCGCCAGCAGCCTGGAGGGCGCGAATGAGCAGTTCTTC

j_call: TRBJ1-2
clone_size: few
cdr3_length: 13
v_call: TRBV7-9
d_call: NA
cdr3_aa: CASADRGGEGYTF
cdr3_nt: TGTGCCAGCGCCGACCGGGGAGGAGAAGGCTACACCTTC

j_call: TRBJ1-3
clone_size: NA
cdr3_length: 16
v_call: TRBV5-1
d_call: TRBD1
cdr3_aa: CASSSGGQNSGNTIYF
cdr3_nt: TGCGCCAGCAGCTCGGGGGGACAGAACTCTGGAAACACCATATATTTT

j_call: TRBJ1-6
clone_size: NA
cdr3_length: 16
v_call: TRBV5-5
d_call: NA
cdr3_aa: CASSLATGNFRSPLHF
cdr3_nt: TGTGCCAGCAGCTTGGCCACAGGGAATTTTCGTTCACCCCTCCACTTT

j_call: TRBJ2-6
clone_size: NA
cdr3_length: 19
v_call: TRBV7-6
d_call: NA
cdr3_aa: CASSLGSGGPPSGANVLTF
cdr3_nt: TGTGCCAGCAGCTTGGGTTCCGGGGGGCCCCCCTCTGGGGCCAACGTCCTGACTTTC

j_call: TRBJ1-1
clone_size: NA
cdr3_length: 13
v_call: TRBV5-1
d_call: NA
cdr3_aa: CASNLQENTEAFF
cdr3_nt: TGCGCCAGCAACTTACAGGAGAACACTGAAGCTTTCTTT

j_call: TRBJ1-3
clone_size: few
cdr3_length: 13
v_call: TRBV7-2
d_call: NA
cdr3_aa: CASSSTSGNTIYF
cdr3_nt: TGTGCCAGCAGTTCTACCTCTGGAAACACCATATATTTT

j_call: TRBJ2-7
clone_size: NA
cdr3_length: 14
v_call: TRBV5-4
d_call: TRBD2
cdr3_aa: CASSLVGGSGEQYF
cdr3_nt: TGTGCCAGCAGCTTGGTCGGCGGGAGTGGGGAGCAGTACTTC

j_call: TRBJ2-1
clone_size: few
cdr3_length: 15
v_call: TRBV5-6
d_call: TRBD2
cdr3_aa: CASSLEAGGYNEQFF
cdr3_nt: TGTGCCAGCAGCTTGGAAGCGGGAGGTTACAATGAGCAGTTCTTC

j_call: TRBJ2-7
clone_size: NA
cdr3_length: 16
v_call: TRBV5-6
d_call: TRBD2
cdr3_aa: CASSFRLAGGYYEQYF
cdr3_nt: TGTGCCAGCAGCTTTCGACTAGCGGGAGGCTACTACGAGCAGTACTTC

j_call: TRBJ1-1
clone_size: few
cdr3_length: 15
v_call: TRBV27
d_call: NA
cdr3_aa: CASSFKVEGNTEAFF
cdr3_nt: TGTGCCAGCAGTTTTAAGGTTGAGGGAAACACTGAAGCTTTCTTT

j_call: TRBJ1-1
clone_size: NA
cdr3_length: 13
v_call: TRBV29-1
d_call: NA
cdr3_aa: CSVDRSMNTEAFF
cdr3_nt: TGCAGCGTTGATAGGAGCATGAACACTGAAGCTTTCTTT

j_call: TRBJ2-7
clone_size: few
cdr3_length: 14
v_call: TRBV21-1
d_call: NA
cdr3_aa: CASSKRTVSYEQYF
cdr3_nt: TGTGCCAGCAGCAAGAGGACAGTGTCCTACGAGCAGTACTTC

j_call: TRBJ1-1
clone_size: NA
cdr3_length: 14
v_call: TRBV7-6
d_call: NA
cdr3_aa: CASSQGRRNTEAFF
cdr3_nt: TGTGCCAGCAGCCAGGGACGGCGGAACACTGAAGCTTTCTTT

j_call: TRBJ2-6
clone_size: NA
cdr3_length: 16
v_call: TRBV21-1
d_call: NA
cdr3_aa: CASSKEKGTGANVLTF
cdr3_nt: TGTGCCAGCAGCAAAGAAAAGGGAACTGGGGCCAACGTCCTGACTTTC

j_call: TRBJ2-5
clone_size: NA
cdr3_length: 14
v_call: TRBV5-1
d_call: NA
cdr3_aa: CASSLVAEQETQYF
cdr3_nt: TGCGCCAGCAGCTTGGTAGCGGAACAAGAGACCCAGTACTTC

j_call: TRBJ2-2
clone_size: NA
cdr3_length: 15
v_call: TRBV27
d_call: NA
cdr3_aa: CASSPTGENTGELFF
cdr3_nt: TGTGCCAGCAGCCCTACAGGAGAGAACACCGGGGAGCTGTTTTTT

j_call: TRBJ1-4
clone_size: NA
cdr3_length: 16
v_call: TRBV15
d_call: TRBD1
cdr3_aa: CATSRSSGTGSEKLFF
cdr3_nt: TGTGCCACCAGCAGATCCTCCGGGACAGGGTCTGAAAAACTGTTTTTT

j_call: TRBJ2-1
clone_size: NA
cdr3_length: 14
v_call: TRBV6-1
d_call: NA
cdr3_aa: CASMGTGVRNEQFF
cdr3_nt: TGTGCCAGCATGGGGACGGGAGTCAGAAATGAGCAGTTCTTC

j_call: TRBJ1-1
clone_size: once
cdr3_length: 14
v_call: TRBV28
d_call: TRBD1
cdr3_aa: CASSPGQGTTEAFF
cdr3_nt: TGTGCCAGCAGCCCGGGACAGGGGACCACTGAAGCTTTCTTT

j_call: TRBJ2-4
clone_size: few
cdr3_length: 16
v_call: TRBV27
d_call: TRBD2
cdr3_aa: CASSPVSGGAKNIQYF
cdr3_nt: TGTGCCAGCAGCCCCGTTAGCGGGGGAGCCAAAAACATTCAGTACTTC

j_call: TRBJ2-3
clone_size: few
cdr3_length: 11
v_call: TRBV6-1
d_call: NA
cdr3_aa: CASKSTDTQYF
cdr3_nt: TGTGCCAGCAAGAGCACAGATACGCAGTATTTT

j_call: TRBJ2-7
clone_size: NA
cdr3_length: 14
v_call: TRBV2
d_call: TRBD2
cdr3_aa: CASSALAGALEQYF
cdr3_nt: TGTGCCAGCAGTGCGCTAGCGGGGGCCCTCGAGCAGTACTTC

j_call: TRBJ1-1
clone_size: NA
cdr3_length: 13
v_call: TRBV13
d_call: NA
cdr3_aa: CASSLGAGPEAFF
cdr3_nt: TGTGCCAGCAGCTTAGGGGCAGGCCCTGAAGCTTTCTTT

j_call: TRBJ2-1
clone_size: NA
cdr3_length: 14
v_call: TRBV5-1
d_call: NA
cdr3_aa: CASSLGDANNEQFF
cdr3_nt: TGCGCCAGCAGCTTGGGGGACGCTAACAATGAGCAGTTCTTC

j_call: TRBJ1-2
clone_size: NA
cdr3_length: 16
v_call: TRBV6-6
d_call: NA
cdr3_aa: CASSYSKPGGKYGYTF
cdr3_nt: TGTGCCAGCAGTTACTCGAAGCCAGGAGGCAAATATGGCTACACCTTC

j_call: TRBJ1-2
clone_size: few
cdr3_length: 15
v_call: TRBV28
d_call: NA
cdr3_aa: CASSLGQGADYGYTF
cdr3_nt: TGTGCCAGCAGCCTGGGGCAGGGTGCAGACTATGGCTACACCTTC

j_call: TRBJ2-3
clone_size: NA
cdr3_length: 11
v_call: TRBV11-2
d_call: NA
cdr3_aa: CATWGTDTQYF
cdr3_nt: TGTGCTACCTGGGGCACAGATACGCAGTATTTT

j_call: TRBJ2-1
clone_size: few
cdr3_length: 18
v_call: TRBV19
d_call: TRBD2
cdr3_aa: CASSVPGLAVSSYNEQFF
cdr3_nt: TGTGCCAGTAGTGTCCCGGGACTAGCGGTTAGCTCCTACAATGAGCAGTTCTTC

j_call: TRBJ1-6
clone_size: NA
cdr3_length: 13
v_call: TRBV11-2
d_call: NA
cdr3_aa: CASSLERGSPLHF
cdr3_nt: TGTGCCAGCAGCTTAGAGCGGGGTTCACCCCTCCACTTT

j_call: TRBJ1-5
clone_size: NA
cdr3_length: 13
v_call: TRBV10-2
d_call: NA
cdr3_aa: CASSDRDLQPQHF
cdr3_nt: TGCGCCAGCAGTGACAGGGATCTTCAGCCCCAGCATTTT

j_call: TRBJ2-7
clone_size: few
cdr3_length: 15
v_call: TRBV9
d_call: TRBD2
cdr3_aa: CASSAGLAESYEQYF
cdr3_nt: TGTGCCAGCAGTGCGGGACTAGCGGAGTCCTACGAGCAGTACTTC

j_call: TRBJ1-1
clone_size: NA
cdr3_length: 12
v_call: TRBV6-5
d_call: NA
cdr3_aa: CATGIGNTEAFF
cdr3_nt: TGTGCCACCGGGATCGGGAACACTGAAGCTTTCTTT

j_call: TRBJ1-6
clone_size: NA
cdr3_length: 13
v_call: TRBV9
d_call: NA
cdr3_aa: CASSPDANSPLHF
cdr3_nt: TGTGCCAGCAGCCCGGACGCTAATTCACCCCTCCACTTT

j_call: TRBJ2-5
clone_size: NA
cdr3_length: 15
v_call: TRBV5-1
d_call: NA
cdr3_aa: CASSFSSSPEETQYF
cdr3_nt: TGCGCCAGCAGCTTCTCTAGCTCCCCTGAAGAGACCCAGTACTTC

j_call: TRBJ2-2
clone_size: NA
cdr3_length: 14
v_call: TRBV5-8
d_call: NA
cdr3_aa: CASSRVVVEGELFF
cdr3_nt: TGTGCCAGCAGTCGCGTAGTGGTAGAAGGGGAGCTGTTTTTT

j_call: TRBJ2-3
clone_size: NA
cdr3_length: 16
v_call: TRBV9
d_call: TRBD2
cdr3_aa: CASSPPAGVGTDTQYF
cdr3_nt: TGTGCCAGCAGCCCCCCCGCGGGAGTGGGCACAGATACGCAGTATTTT

j_call: TRBJ2-7
clone_size: few
cdr3_length: 13
v_call: TRBV18
d_call: TRBD1
cdr3_aa: CASSIQGAYEQYF
cdr3_nt: TGTGCCAGCTCAATACAGGGGGCGTACGAGCAGTACTTC

j_call: TRBJ2-7
clone_size: NA
cdr3_length: 13
v_call: TRBV27
d_call: NA
cdr3_aa: CASRPGPQHEQYF
cdr3_nt: TGTGCCAGCAGGCCCGGACCCCAACACGAGCAGTACTTC

j_call: TRBJ2-5
clone_size: NA
cdr3_length: 13
v_call: TRBV29-1
d_call: NA
cdr3_aa: CSATLTGRETQYF
cdr3_nt: TGCAGCGCCACTCTGACAGGGAGGGAGACCCAGTACTTC

j_call: TRBJ1-1
clone_size: NA
cdr3_length: 13
v_call: TRBV27
d_call: NA
cdr3_aa: CASSLGANTEAFF
cdr3_nt: TGTGCCAGCAGTTTAGGGGCGAACACTGAAGCTTTCTTT

j_call: TRBJ2-7
clone_size: NA
cdr3_length: 14
v_call: TRBV11-2
d_call: NA
cdr3_aa: CASSLAGVTYEQYF
cdr3_nt: TGTGCCAGCAGCTTAGCGGGAGTTACTTACGAGCAGTACTTC

j_call: TRBJ2-1
clone_size: NA
cdr3_length: 15
v_call: TRBV5-1
d_call: TRBD1
cdr3_aa: CASTGTGGTYNEQFF
cdr3_nt: TGCGCCAGCACCGGGACAGGGGGGACTTACAATGAGCAGTTCTTC

j_call: TRBJ2-1
clone_size: few
cdr3_length: 15
v_call: TRBV5-1
d_call: NA
cdr3_aa: CASSLDAGWLVEQFF
cdr3_nt: TGCGCCAGCAGCTTGGATGCGGGATGGTTGGTTGAGCAGTTCTTC

j_call: TRBJ2-5
clone_size: NA
cdr3_length: 17
v_call: TRBV27
d_call: NA
cdr3_aa: CAGGTGGGLAGVETQYF
cdr3_nt: TGTGCCGGTGGGACAGGGGGAGGTCTAGCGGGAGTAGAGACCCAGTACTTC

j_call: TRBJ1-2
clone_size: few
cdr3_length: 12
v_call: TRBV29-1
d_call: TRBD1
cdr3_aa: CSVGQGNYGYTF
cdr3_nt: TGCAGCGTTGGACAGGGGAACTATGGCTACACCTTC

j_call: TRBJ2-1
clone_size: NA
cdr3_length: 16
v_call: TRBV5-1
d_call: TRBD2
cdr3_aa: CASSSLTSGPLNEQFF
cdr3_nt: TGCGCCAGCAGCTCTTTGACTAGCGGGCCACTCAATGAGCAGTTCTTC